Included here is one T cell receptor beta chain sequence, with context. This sample is drawn from a study of blood T cell repertoires in COVID-19. Libraries were prepared by immunoSEQ multiplex PCR; TCRdb keeps only in-frame clonotypes and omits some of them. The table has over 95,000 clones, around 83% seen once; the top ten hold just under 2%. This CDR3 is built from 15 residues. With 1 base clipped from V and 7 bases from J, the junction kept 4 bases outside the gene matches. The germline V gene has CDR1 SGDLS and CDR2 YYNGEE. The chain is built from TRBV9 and TRBJ2-2, with TRBD2 matching over 10 bases. The receptor's source is a man in his 70s with active or convalescent COVID-19. Specimen: peripheral blood. This CDR3 is CASSVSSGGGGELFF. The DNA of the CDR3 is TGTGCCAGCAGCGTATCTAGCGGGGGAGGCGGGGAGCTGTTTTTT.